The 24 T cell receptor beta chains listed next were all sequenced from one sample in a study of blood T cell repertoires in COVID-19. Sequencing used immunoSEQ multiplex PCR; TCRdb keeps in-frame clones, though not all of them. In the table there are about 340,000 clones, over 80% of which are singletons. Source material: peripheral blood. These TCRs come from a woman aged 50 to 60 with COVID-19, enrolled during active disease.

The CDR3 region is CASKDYLEETQYF. The CDR3 DNA reads as TGTGCCAGCAAGGACTACCTGGAGGAGACCCAGTACTTC. The chain combines TRBV7-2 with TRBJ2-5; tentative D call: TRBD2 (6 bases). CDR3 length equals 13 residues. The V end was cut by 7 bases, the J end by 5 bases, with 14 bases between. Looked up from germline, CDR1 is SGHTA and CDR2 is FQGNSA. The variable domain in full, completed from reference TRBV7-2 and TRBJ2-5, reads GAGVSQSPSNKVTEKGKDVELRCDPISGHTALYWYRQSLGQGLEFLIYFQGNSAPDKSGLPSDRFSAERTGGSVSTLTIQRTQQEDSAVYLCASKDYLEETQYFGPGTRLLVL.

The rearrangement uses TRBV5-1 and TRBJ2-3; TRBD2 aligns across 7 bases. This CDR3 is built from 17 residues. V lost 0 bases and J lost 1; bases outside the gene matches: 8. Germline V gene lookup returns CDR1 SGHRS and CDR2 YFSETQ. This CDR3 is CASSLASGGRGTDTQYF. CDR3 coding DNA: TGCGCCAGCAGCTTGGCCTCGGGAGGACGGGGCACAGATACGCAGTATTTT.

This rearrangement joins TRBV5-1 to TRBJ2-7; D call uncertain. The CDR3 runs to 14 residues. Per the germline V gene, CDR1 is SGHRS and CDR2 is YFSETQ. Trimming took off 4 bases at V and 3 bases at J, with 14 bases between the two ends. Here the CDR3 DNA reads TGCGCCAGCAGCGTGGAGCGACGAAGCTACGAGCAGTACTTC. This codes for CASSVERRSYEQYF.

V is TRBV15 and J is TRBJ1-1; 9 nucleotides agree with TRBD1. Losses at the gene ends were 6 bases for V and 4 bases for J; bases not matched to a gene: 6. This CDR3 is 14 amino acids long. CDR1 is LNHNV, CDR2 YYDKDF, per germline (reference sequence). CDR3 DNA: TGTGCCACCAGGGGGGGGACAGGGCTCACTGAAGCTTTCTTT. Amino acid sequence: CATRGGTGLTEAFF.

Only a few counts were recorded for this clone. The chain has TRBV30 and TRBJ2-3, with TRBD2 matching over 7 bases. With 7 bases clipped from V and 3 bases from J, the junction kept 13 bases outside the gene matches. Looked up from germline, CDR1 is GTSNPN and CDR2 is SVGIG (reference sequence). This CDR3 contains 15 residues. CDR3 sequence: CASRQTGGSTDTQYF. The CDR3 DNA reads as TGTGCCTCGCGACAAACGGGCGGGAGTACAGATACGCAGTATTTT.

CDR3 protein: CASSLSSGEYNEQFF. In DNA, the CDR3 is TGTGCCAGCAGCTTATCTAGCGGGGAATACAATGAGCAGTTCTTC. The chain combines TRBV7-2 with TRBJ2-1; the match to TRBD2 covers 9 bases. V dropped 2 bases and J dropped 4; count of bases not matched to a gene: 3. The CDR3 loop spans 15 amino acids. Germline loops: CDR1 SGHTA, CDR2 FQGNSA.

This clone was counted at least ten times. J is TRBJ1-2 and V is TRBV4-3; the match to TRBD1 covers 9 bases. There are 16 residues in the CDR3. CDR1 LGHNA and CDR2 YSLEER come from the germline V gene. Trimming at V came to 0 bases and at J to 4 bases, leaving 6 bases not matched to a gene. DNA for the CDR3: TGCGCCAGCAGCCAAGATAAGACAGGGGGGGGCTATGGCTACACCTTC. Its translation: CASSQDKTGGGYGYTF.

Details on this clone: Different DNA sequences within this sample yield the same CDR3. The chain is built from TRBV27 and TRBJ2-3; D uncertain. The CDR3 is 12 residues long. The V end was cut by 5 bases, the J end by 0 bases, with 3 bases between. Germline CDR1 reads MNHEY; CDR2 reads SMNVEV (reference sequence). CDR3 amino acids: CASSPSTDTQYF. The CDR3 DNA follows: TGTGCCAGCAGTCCTAGCACAGATACGCAGTATTTT.

The rearrangement links TRBV23-1 to TRBJ2-1; TRBD2 is a possible D gene (6 bases). TRBV23-1 is an ORF for which the function is uncertain. This CDR3 is 16 amino acids long. Trimming took off 7 bases at V and 0 bases at J, with 16 bases between the two ends. The CDR3 sequence: CASIGPRECSYNEQFF. In DNA, the CDR3 is TGCGCCAGCATAGGGCCCCGGGAGTGCTCCTACAATGAGCAGTTCTTC.

In its sample, this clone was seen a few times. The chain recombines TRBV19 with TRBJ1-2; a weak D match, TRBD1 (5 bases). The CDR3 has 14 residues. Germline CDR1 LNHDA, CDR2 SQIVND (reference sequence). V lost 6 bases to trimming and J lost 3 bases, with 14 bases between them. The CDR3 loop is CASRRTGEDYGYTF. The CDR3 region has the DNA TGTGCCAGTAGAAGAACAGGAGAGGACTATGGCTACACCTTC.

The chain combines TRBV12-3 or TRBV12-4 with TRBJ1-5; D is ambiguous. This CDR3 has 12 residues. V was shortened by 7 bases and J by 2 bases, with 6 bases between the two germline ends. The CDR3 region has the DNA TGTGCCAGCACCTCGGGCAATCAGCCCCAGCATTTT. Its protein is CASTSGNQPQHF.

The V gene is TRBV5-1, the J gene TRBJ2-3; TRBD1 aligns across 7 bases. CDR1 is SGHRS and CDR2 is YFSETQ in the germline V gene. The CDR3 sequence is 14 residues long. V trimming: 5 bases; J trimming: 6 bases; junction bases outside the gene matches: 9. In DNA form, the CDR3 reads TGCGCCAGCAGTTCCGGGACAGTATCCGATACGCAGTATTTT. Translation gives CASSSGTVSDTQYF.

The chain combines TRBV7-8 with TRBJ2-2; 12 bases map to TRBD2. Germline V CDR1 and CDR2: SGHVS, FQNEAQ. The CDR3 contains 17 residues. V shed 5 bases, J shed 7 bases, and the junction held 11 bases outside the gene matches. The CDR3 DNA reads TGTGCCAGCAGCGGGACCGGGACTAGCGGGCTCCGCGGGGAGCTGTTTTTT. Its protein is CASSGTGTSGLRGELFF.

This clone was seen a single time. The chain combines TRBV10-1 with TRBJ2-7, with 9 bases lining up with TRBD2. Losses at the gene ends were 1 base for V and 3 bases for J; bases not matched to a gene: 1. The CDR3 loop spans 14 amino acids. Germline loops: CDR1 WNHNN, CDR2 SYGVQD (reference sequence). Here the CDR3 DNA reads TGCGCCAGCAGTGAGTTGACTAGCGGCTACGAGCAGTACTTC. Amino acids: CASSELTSGYEQYF.

With respect to this clone: One junction end disagrees with the germline gene, perhaps due to a read error. The V call is TRBV7-7, the J call TRBJ2-5; the match to TRBD1 covers 8 bases. CDR1 is SSHAT, CDR2 FNYEAQ, per germline (reference sequence). The CDR3 totals 14 residues. CDR3 region: CASSSGQGQETQYF. CDR3 coding DNA: TGTGCTAGCAGCTCAGGACAGGGCCAAGAGACCCAGTACTTC.

This sequence joins TRBV11-2 and TRBJ2-3; D remains unclear. In germline, CDR1 is SGHAT, CDR2 FQNNGV. The V gene lost 4 bases and the J gene lost 0 bases, with 11 bases spanning the gap. The length of the CDR3 is 15 residues. CDR3 region: CASSSHSSSTDTQYF. As DNA, the CDR3 is TGTGCCAGCAGCTCCCACTCCTCTAGCACAGATACGCAGTATTTT.

Comment on this clone: Additional DNA sequences in this sample encode the identical CDR3. The chain joins TRBV7-2 to TRBJ2-7; 9 bases are a match to TRBD2. With 3 bases clipped from V and 4 bases from J, the junction kept 4 bases outside the gene matches. The CDR3 length is 14 residues. CDR1 and CDR2 from the germline V gene are SGHTA and FQGNSA. CDR3 nucleotides: TGTGCCAGCAGCTTGGCGGGAGGGCCGTACGAGCAGTACTTC. As protein: CASSLAGGPYEQYF.

CDR3: CAWSVRIKRLAGFDTGELFF. CDR3 DNA: TGTGCCTGGAGTGTCAGGATAAAGCGACTAGCGGGCTTTGATACCGGGGAGCTGTTTTTT. The chain links TRBV30 to TRBJ2-2, with 10 bases lining up with TRBD2. The CDR3 has 20 amino acids. Per the germline V gene, CDR1 is GTSNPN and CDR2 is SVGIG (reference sequence). Trimming at V came to 0 bases and at J to 5 bases, leaving 18 bases not matched to a gene. The variable domain in full, completed from reference TRBV30 and TRBJ2-2, reads SQTIHQWPATLVQPVGSPLSLECTVEGTSNPNLYWYRQAAGRGLQLLFYSVGIGQISSEVPQNLSASRPQDRQFILSSKKLLLSDSGFYLCAWSVRIKRLAGFDTGELFFGEGSRLTVL.

The sample holds one count of this clone. The V call is TRBV7-2, the J call TRBJ1-2; 8 nucleotides line up with TRBD1. The germline V gene has CDR1 SGHTA and CDR2 FQGNSA. The CDR3 length is 15 residues. With V trimmed by 0 bases and J by 5 bases, 5 bases remained unmatched. The CDR3 sequence is CASSLAPGGMYGYTF. Here the CDR3 DNA reads TGTGCCAGCAGCTTAGCGCCAGGGGGCATGTATGGCTACACCTTC.

This rearrangement joins TRBV13 to TRBJ2-2, with D possibly being TRBD2 (5 bases). This CDR3 region has 15 residues. The germline V gene encodes CDR1 PRHDT and CDR2 FYEKMQ (reference sequence). V lost 4 bases and J 2 bases, leaving 11 bases between the germline ends. The CDR3 protein is CASSSEGVNTGELFF. CDR3 nucleotides: TGTGCCAGCAGCTCAGAGGGCGTAAACACCGGGGAGCTGTTTTTT.

The V call is TRBV19, the J call TRBJ2-3; a possible D gene is TRBD1 (5 bases). With 5 bases removed from V and 1 base from J, the gap between germline ends came to 13 bases. The CDR3 runs 15 residues. CDR1 and CDR2 from the germline V gene are LNHDA and SQIVND (reference sequence). The CDR3 protein is CASSGSGWGTDTQYF. The CDR3 region has the DNA TGTGCCAGTAGTGGGTCAGGGTGGGGCACAGATACGCAGTATTTT.

The J gene is TRBJ1-5, the V gene TRBV19; D gene unclear. CDR3 length equals 17 residues. Germline CDR1 and CDR2: LNHDA and SQIVND (reference sequence). V shed 8 bases and J shed 4 bases, with 24 bases lying between them. CDR3 in DNA: TGTGCCAGTTCAACGCCGGGAGACTTTGGGTTAAATCAGCCCCAGCATTTT. The encoded protein is CASSTPGDFGLNQPQHF.

V is TRBV10-3 and J is TRBJ1-3, with TRBD1 matching 7 bases. Germline V CDR1 and CDR2: ENHRY, SYGVKD. This CDR3 is 13 amino acids long. V shed 9 bases, J shed 2 bases, and the junction held 4 bases outside the gene matches. The CDR3 DNA is TGTGCCATTGCGGGGACAGCTGGAAACACCATATATTTT. It specifies CAIAGTAGNTIYF.

The chain employs TRBV24-1 and TRBJ2-1; D unclear. The V and J ends lost 2 bases and 10 bases respectively, with 5 bases between them. The CDR3 consists of 11 residues. Germline values: CDR1 KGHDR, CDR2 SFDVKD. As DNA, the CDR3 is TGTGCCACCAGTGATTATATAGAGCAGTTCTTC. Amino acids: CATSDYIEQFF.